Each of the 19 T cell receptor beta chains below was sequenced from the same sample in a study of tissue T cells after allogeneic stem cell transplantation. Method: immunoSEQ multiplex PCR; TCRdb's copy keeps in-frame clones and lacks some. The table includes around 51,000 clones, around 70% detected once. The sample consisted of sorted cells pooled from one or two spleens. Receptors were obtained from a pool of C57BL/6 mice in good health.

A remark on this clone: The germline and genes are mouse ones. With the read ending 1 residue before the CDR3 end, the germline J gene is used to fill in that end. The V call is TRBV12-1, the J call TRBJ1-2, with TRBD1 identical over 7 bases. The length of the CDR3 is 13 residues. With V trimmed by 2 bases and J by 2 bases, 1 base remained unmatched. Germline CDR1 and CDR2: SGHSN and HYEKVE. The CDR3 DNA, read in part, is TGTGCCAGCTCTCCGGGACAGAACTCCGACTACACC. It specifies CASSPGQNSDYT. The full CDR3 protein reads CASSPGQNSDYTF.

Notes on this clone: Gene names are the mouse ones. The read gets to within 1 residue of the CDR3 end, and the germline J gene fills in the rest. V and J are TRBV3 and TRBJ1-1; D call uncertain. This CDR3 contains 12 residues. The germline gives CDR1 SNHLY, CDR2 FYNGKV (reference sequence). V shed 1 base and J shed 6 bases, with 6 bases lying between them. The CDR3 region is CASSLEGPEVFF. The sequenced CDR3 bases are TGTGCCAGCAGCTTAGAGGGTCCAGAAGTCTTC.

As concerns this clone: Germline and genes here are mouse. The sequence runs out 1 residue before the end of the CDR3; the remainder is reconstructed from the germline J gene. The chain uses TRBV31 and TRBJ1-3; D ambiguous. The germline gives CDR1 GKSSPN, CDR2 SITVG. V lost 0 bases and J lost 0, with 6 bases in between. The CDR3 totals 14 residues. CDR3 bases read: TGTGCCTGGAGTCTACCAGATTCTGGAAATACGCTCTAT. This codes for CAWSLPDSGNTLY. The full CDR3 sequence reads CAWSLPDSGNTLYF.

Turning to this clone: Gene labels here are mouse ones. Coverage ceases 1 residue before the CDR3 finishes, and the germline J gene fills in the end. This same CDR3 is encoded by further DNA sequences in the sample. The rearrangement links TRBV12-1 to TRBJ2-3; D gene ambiguous. CDR1 is SGHSN and CDR2 is HYEKVE in the germline V gene. V lost 4 bases and J lost 3, with 4 bases in between. The length of the CDR3 is 11 residues. CDR3 DNA (partial): TGTGCCAGCTCCCGCGCAGAAACGCTGTAT. Residues: CASSRAETLY. The complete CDR3 reads CASSRAETLYF. Drawing the rest from reference TRBV12-1 and TRBJ2-3, the complete variable domain is DSGVVQSPRHIIKEKGGRSVLTCIPISGHSNVVWYQQTLGKELKFLIQHYEKVERDKGFLPSRFSVQQFDDYHSEMNMSALELEDSAMYFCASSRAETLYFGSGTRLTVL.

Points on this clone: Any gene name here is a mouse gene name. CDR3 residues: CASGEGRINTGQLYF. The sequenced part of the CDR3 DNA is TGTGCCAGCGGTGAAGGCAGGATAAACACCGGGCAGCTCTAC. The V call is TRBV13-2, the J call TRBJ2-2, with D unclear. The CDR3 end is not reached by the read, which stops 1 residue before it; the germline J gene fills it in. Germline V gene data show CDR1 as NNHNN and CDR2 as SYGAGS (reference sequence). This CDR3 region has 15 residues. Trimming pared 2 bases from V and 1 base from J, leaving 9 bases between.

This clone was detected a few times. The genes are named according to mouse. The read stops 1 residue short of the end of the CDR3; the missing end is completed from the germline J gene. The chain combines TRBV19 with TRBJ2-7, with 8 bases lining up with TRBD1. V lost 2 bases, J lost 7 bases, and 8 bases stayed unmatched. Per the germline V gene, CDR1 is FNHDT and CDR2 is SITEND (reference sequence). The CDR3 contains 14 residues. CDR3 sequence: CASSMGTGGGEQYF. CDR3 bases read: TGTGCCAGCAGTATGGGTACAGGGGGTGGGGAACAGTAC.

On this clone: Genes and germline come from the mouse. The read terminates 1 residue before the CDR3 end, so the remaining end is supplied by the germline J gene. V and J are TRBV2 and TRBJ2-3; 8 bases fit TRBD2. CDR3 length: 16 residues. The germline V gene has CDR1 LGHNA and CDR2 YSYQKL. V was clipped by 0 bases and J by 2 bases; unmatched bases: 4. CDR3 bases read: TGTGCCAGCAGCCAAGATCACTGGGGGCCTGCAGAAACGCTGTAT. This encodes CASSQDHWGPAETLY. The CDR3 reads in full as CASSQDHWGPAETLYF.

Comments on this clone: Here the gene names and germline are mouse. The CDR3 end falls 1 residue outside the read, so it is completed with the germline J gene. V usage is TRBV13-2 and J usage is TRBJ2-4; TRBD2 matches 8 bases. Germline CDR1 NNHNN, CDR2 SYGAGS (reference sequence). The CDR3 has 16 amino acids. The ends lost 0 bases at V and 0 bases at J; junction bases unmatched: 3. CDR3 DNA, as far as it was read: TGTGCCAGCGGTGATGCGCCTGGGGGGAGTCAAAACACCTTGTAC. It yields the protein CASGDAPGGSQNTLY. The CDR3 as a whole reads CASGDAPGGSQNTLYF.

A note on this clone: Gene names and germline refer to mouse. The sequence runs out 1 residue before the end of the CDR3; the remainder is reconstructed from the germline J gene. The gene calls are TRBV12-1 and TRBJ2-3; D is perhaps TRBD2 (5 bases). The germline V gene has CDR1 SGHSN and CDR2 HYEKVE. CDR3 length: 16 amino acids. V dropped 0 bases and J dropped 0 bases, with 12 bases sitting between them. CDR3 bases read: TGTGCCAGCTCTCTCCGGCTGGGTACTAGTGCAGAAACGCTGTAT. It yields the protein CASSLRLGTSAETLY. The entire CDR3 sequence reads CASSLRLGTSAETLYF.

This clone has only one observation. Genes here carry mouse names. Read coverage stops 1 residue before the CDR3 terminus; the germline J gene supplies the remainder. This sequence joins TRBV19 and TRBJ2-2; 9 bases align to TRBD2. This CDR3 comprises 15 residues. The junction had 0 bases not matched to a gene; V was cut back by 2 bases and J by 1 base. Per the germline V gene, CDR1 is FNHDT and CDR2 is SITEND (reference sequence). The sequenced CDR3 bases are TGTGCCAGCAGTATGACTGGGGGAAACACCGGGCAGCTCTAC. This gives the protein CASSMTGGNTGQLY. The CDR3 in its entirety is CASSMTGGNTGQLYF.

Note on this clone: Genes here carry mouse names. The read finishes 1 residue shy of the CDR3 end, and the germline J gene is used to complete it. The V call is TRBV20, the J call TRBJ2-5, with D tentatively TRBD2 (5 bases). V was trimmed by 0 bases and J by 1 base, leaving 5 bases between them. The germline CDR1 and CDR2 sequences are GFQATS and STVNSAI. The CDR3 is made up of 13 amino acids. CDR3 protein: CGARDWDQDTQYF. The DNA read from the CDR3 is TGTGGTGCTAGGGACTGGGACCAAGACACCCAGTAC.

For this clone: The gene symbols are mouse symbols. With the read ending 1 residue before the CDR3 end, the germline J gene is used to fill in that end. The chain recombines TRBV31 with TRBJ1-3, with 9 nucleotides matching TRBD1. J gave up 4 bases and V 0 bases, and 4 bases lay outside the gene matches. Looked up from germline, CDR1 is GKSSPN and CDR2 is SITVG. The CDR3 contains 15 residues. Partial CDR3 DNA: TGTGCCTGGAGTCTCCTCGGGACAGGGGGAAATACGCTCTAT. The encoded protein is CAWSLLGTGGNTLY. Given in full, the CDR3 is CAWSLLGTGGNTLYF.

Regarding this clone: Gene names and germline refer to mouse. The read finishes 1 residue shy of the CDR3 end, and the germline J gene is used to complete it. V is TRBV17 and J is TRBJ2-5; D perhaps matches TRBD2 (6 bases). The V end was cut by 2 bases, the J end by 2 bases, with 11 bases between. The CDR3 spans 15 residues. Looked up from germline, CDR1 is MNHDT and CDR2 is YYDKIL. The chain's CDR3 is CASSRLGRGQDTQYF. The CDR3 DNA, read in part, is TGTGCTAGCAGTAGACTGGGGCGAGGCCAAGACACCCAGTAC.

In regard to this clone: The gene symbols are mouse symbols. Read data end 1 residue before the CDR3 end; the end is taken from the germline J gene. The chain combines TRBV19 with TRBJ1-3; a possible D gene is TRBD1 (5 bases). With 6 bases removed from V and 0 bases from J, the gap between germline ends came to 10 bases. This CDR3 is built from 14 residues. Germline V gene sequence: CDR1 FNHDT, CDR2 SITEND (reference sequence). CDR3 DNA, as far as it was read: TGTGCCAGCACCAAAGGGGTTTCTGGAAATACGCTCTAT. Protein sequence: CASTKGVSGNTLY. The complete CDR3 protein is CASTKGVSGNTLYF.

Regarding this clone: Mouse names are used for the genes. With the read ending 1 residue before the CDR3 end, the germline J gene is used to fill in that end. The rearrangement joins TRBV5 to TRBJ1-2; no firm D call. The CDR3 covers 13 residues. V was clipped by 0 bases and J by 2 bases, with 4 bases between them. The germline V gene encodes CDR1 LGHNA and CDR2 YNLKQL (reference sequence). The CDR3 protein is CASSQEGNSDYTF. The sequenced CDR3 bases are TGTGCCAGCAGCCAAGAGGGGAACTCCGACTACACC.

In the case of this clone: Genes and germline are mouse. The read is 1 residue too short to cover the CDR3 end, so that end is filled in from the germline J gene. The chain combines TRBV31 with TRBJ2-4; D is possibly TRBD1 (5 bases). Germline V gene data show CDR1 as GKSSPN and CDR2 as SITVG. V was shortened by 2 bases and J by 3 bases, with 9 bases between the two germline ends. This CDR3 is 13 amino acids long. The covered CDR3 bases are TGTGCCTGGAGTGGCAGGGAGCAAAACACCTTGTAC. Translated: CAWSGREQNTLY. The whole CDR3 reads CAWSGREQNTLYF. Filled out from reference TRBV31 and TRBJ2-4, the complete variable domain reads AQTIHQWPVAEIKAVGSPLSLGCTIKGKSSPNLYWYWQATGGTLQQLFYSITVGQVESVVQLNLSASRPKDDQFILSTEKLLLSHSGFYLCAWSGREQNTLYFGAGTRLSVL.

Notes on this clone: The gene symbols are mouse symbols. The DNA ends 1 residue before the CDR3 does, and the rest of the CDR3 is filled in from the germline J gene. The chain joins TRBV16 to TRBJ2-4; D ambiguous. There are 13 residues in the CDR3. V was clipped by 0 bases and J by 3 bases, with 4 bases between them. CDR1 SGHSA and CDR2 FRNQAP come from the germline V gene. CDR3 sequence reads: CASSLEQQNTLYF. The sequenced part of the CDR3 DNA is TGTGCAAGCAGCTTAGAGCAACAAAACACCTTGTAC.

Concerning this clone itself: Germline and genes: mouse. The CDR3 spells CASSLGQQDTQYF. Incomplete CDR3 DNA: TGTGCCAGCAGTCTGGGACAACAAGACACCCAGTAC. V is TRBV26 and J is TRBJ2-5; TRBD1 is a possible D gene (5 bases). The read stops 1 residue short of the end of the CDR3; the missing end is completed from the germline J gene. This CDR3 is built from 13 residues. V was pared by 2 bases and J by 3 bases, with 6 bases between. Germline CDR1 KGHPV, CDR2 FQNQEV (reference sequence).

This clone was observed a few times. Germline and genes here are mouse. The read stops 1 residue short of the end of the CDR3; the missing end is completed from the germline J gene. The chain employs TRBV12-2 and TRBJ2-7; D remains unclear. The CDR3 is made up of 10 amino acids. The V end was cut by 0 bases, the J end by 8 bases, with 4 bases between. Germline values: CDR1 SGHLS, CDR2 HYDKME. The CDR3 reads CASSLKQQYF. The part of the CDR3 DNA that was read is TGTGCCAGCTCTCTCAAGCAACAGTAC. Supplemented by reference TRBV12-2 and TRBJ2-7, the full variable domain reads NSGVVQSPRYIIKGKGERSILKCIPISGHLSVAWYQQTQGQELKFFIQHYDKMERDKGNLPSRFSVQQFDDYHSEMNMSALELEDSAVYFCASSLKQQYFGPGTRLTVL.